This TCR beta chain is from a study of blood T cell repertoires in COVID-19 (dated by TCRdb to between 2020 and 2021). Concerning the study at large: Samples from collaborators originated in the United States, Italy and Spain and spanned both the acute and convalescent phases of COVID-19. The prospective study material was composed of cDNA or gDNA derived from T cells, B-cell-depleted T cells, or PBMCs. The dataset comprised deeply sampled blood TCRbeta repertoires from subjects exposed to, actively infected with, or recovered from COVID-19. The repertoires were released in a freely available public database meant as a resource for research on the immune response to SARS-CoV-2. The samples were drawn from the first 160 participants of the ongoing ImmuneRACE study and from over 950 subjects provided by 6 global collaborators. Sample metadata almost always included a de-identified subject ID, COVID-19 status, age in years and sex. HLA class I and class II types, where available, came from metadata supplied by the sample provider rather than from assay-based typing.

V ends up 6 bases short and J 8 bases short, with an unmatched junction base count of 14. The germline V gene supplies CDR1 LGHNA and CDR2 YNFKEQ. The CDR3 numbers 15 residues from cysteine through phenylalanine. Only CDR3 DNA remains: 45 bases, in frame from the first base. Findings and caveats that apply to the study as a whole: How much clinical and demographic metadata was included differed by source and by participant, and the metadata was provided uncurated.

TCRbeta CDR3 regions were amplified from genomic DNA using the immunoSEQ Assay, a bias-controlled multiplex PCR. The paper's processing steps were these. The number of nucleated cells in each sample was estimated by amplification of reference gene primers within the assay. To quantify the absolute abundance of each unique TCRbeta CDR3 rearrangement, sequence reads were collapsed and filtered. For each sample, productive Simpson clonality was calculated as the square root of Simpson's diversity index across productive rearrangements. The immuneACCESS repertoire file appears here via TCRdb, limited to in-frame rearrangements. These files lack a portion of the clones; in checked studies, under half of the deficit traces to unresolved V genes, and the cause of the others is not known. Clonal size and the V and J genes are those of that table, whereas D and trimming came from the DNA. The sample table lists some 170,000 clones, around 80% of them with a count of one. The biggest ten clones account for around 20% of the sample.

Each collaborating institution followed its own protocols to collect whole blood in K2EDTA tubes. Collaborator samples were shipped for TCRbeta analysis as frozen whole blood, isolated PBMCs, or DNA extracted from either sample type. Of note for this clone: Its antigen remains unidentified. Nothing much larger sits one base from this clone, and base qualities are not available.

The sequenced material came from peripheral blood. The rearranged segments are TRBV4-2 and TRBJ1-1, with 8 central nucleotides matching TRBD1. This clonotype was obtained from a woman of 80 years or more with acute or convalescent COVID-19. DNA sequence: TGTGCCAGCAGACCAAGACTGGGGACAGGCGTAGAAGCTTTCTTT. This sequence encodes CASRPRLGTGVEAFF.